These T cell receptor beta chains were read from a single sample in a study of T cell changes during pregnancy in multiple sclerosis. Here immunoSEQ multiplex PCR was the method, and the copy in TCRdb shows in-frame clones only, minus some. Altogether roughly 97,000 clones are present, 75% to 95% being singletons, with the ten largest covering 0.7% to 0.9%. The material was peripheral blood, obtained in the second trimester of pregnancy. The receptor source for this set is a female donor in good health, enrolled as a control in a pregnancy study. Each CDR3 is given with its conserved first and last residue. Clone size is not always given. Where it is, it says once, few, many or a class for expanded clones.

few,TRBV4-1,TRBJ1-2,CASSLESLADGYTF
once,TRBV5-6,TRBJ1-5,CASSLLGPTNQPQHF
.,TRBV7-9,TRBJ2-5,CASSLGLAAYQETQYF
.,TRBV6-1,TRBJ1-1,CASSEYAGSMNTEAFF
.,TRBV6-1,TRBJ1-6,CASSDTRDRLNNSPLHF
.,TRBV5-4,TRBJ1-1,CASSLTVNTEAFF
.,TRBV6-5,TRBJ1-4,CASSYSGTPNEKLFF
few,TRBV18,TRBJ2-1,CASSPPTQYNEQFF
.,TRBV13,TRBJ2-3,CASSLYGRGSTRGTQYF
.,TRBV6-6,TRBJ1-3,CASIAGRNTIYF
.,TRBV5-5,TRBJ2-7,CASSLVAPGLNLDF
once,TRBV7-2,TRBJ1-5,CASSEFGGVSNQPQHF
.,TRBV4-1,TRBJ2-5,CASSLGGTSGQETQYF
.,TRBV5-6,TRBJ1-1,CASSFTRNTEAFF
.,TRBV16,TRBJ1-5,CASSPGAVSNQPQHF
.,TRBV5-1,TRBJ2-1,CASSEGSYNEQFF
once,TRBV19,TRBJ2-6,CASSTGTAGANVLTF
.,TRBV7-2,TRBJ2-7,CASSSFGGGPREQYF
.,TRBV7-9,TRBJ1-1,CASTQRGQGNTEAFF
.,TRBV7-9,TRBJ1-1,CASSLAQGGTEAFF
.,TRBV7-8,TRBJ2-7,CASSFGSSYEQYF
.,TRBV28,TRBJ1-3,CASTPGGERNTIYF
.,TRBV27,TRBJ2-7,CASSTFLGVGTYEQYF
.,TRBV6-6,TRBJ2-2,CASSYSLAANTGELFF
.,TRBV19,TRBJ1-2,CASSILPGQEYYGYTF
.,TRBV27,TRBJ1-5,CASSLNGDMAQHF
.,TRBV4-2,TRBJ2-1,CASSQDTLAGSSYNEQFF
.,TRBV27,TRBJ2-7,CASRPWGREGYEQYF
.,TRBV7-9,TRBJ1-2,CASSLAWTGLRGDGYTF
.,TRBV6-6,TRBJ2-5,CASSSRTSGGPETQYF
.,TRBV7-9,TRBJ2-7,CASSSGTGSYEQYF
.,TRBV7-9,TRBJ2-7,CASSLDGQGAHEQYF
.,TRBV28,TRBJ1-6,CASSFILGQGNSPLHF
.,TRBV7-2,TRBJ1-1,CASSFTGDTEAFF
.,TRBV27,TRBJ1-2,CASRRDRGSYGYTF
.,TRBV5-5,TRBJ1-1,CASSSRTGANTEAFF
.,TRBV9,TRBJ2-1,CASSVGQGGYNEQFF
.,TRBV10-3,TRBJ1-2,CAIQADRGNYGYTF
once,TRBV5-4,TRBJ1-1,CASSWDRANTEAFF
.,TRBV7-2,TRBJ1-5,CASSWGVGYSNQPQHF
.,TRBV5-1,TRBJ1-3,CASSRQSPEGTIYF